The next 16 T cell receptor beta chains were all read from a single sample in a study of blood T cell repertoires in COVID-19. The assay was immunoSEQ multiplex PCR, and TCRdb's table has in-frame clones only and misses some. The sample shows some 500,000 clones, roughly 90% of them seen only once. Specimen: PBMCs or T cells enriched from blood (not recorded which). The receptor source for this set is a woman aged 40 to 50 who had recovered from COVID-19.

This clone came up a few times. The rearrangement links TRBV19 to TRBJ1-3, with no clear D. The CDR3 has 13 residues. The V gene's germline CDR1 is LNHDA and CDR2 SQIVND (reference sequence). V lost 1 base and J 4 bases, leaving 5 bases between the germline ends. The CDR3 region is CASSIVKGNTIYF. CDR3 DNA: TGTGCCAGTAGTATAGTTAAAGGAAACACCATATATTTT.

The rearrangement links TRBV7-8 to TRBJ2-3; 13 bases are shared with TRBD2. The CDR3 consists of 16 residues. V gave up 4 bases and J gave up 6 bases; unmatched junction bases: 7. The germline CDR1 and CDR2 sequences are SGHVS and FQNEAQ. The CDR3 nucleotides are TGTGCCAGCAGCTCGAGGACTAGCGGGGGTCGGGATACGCAGTATTTT. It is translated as CASSSRTSGGRDTQYF.

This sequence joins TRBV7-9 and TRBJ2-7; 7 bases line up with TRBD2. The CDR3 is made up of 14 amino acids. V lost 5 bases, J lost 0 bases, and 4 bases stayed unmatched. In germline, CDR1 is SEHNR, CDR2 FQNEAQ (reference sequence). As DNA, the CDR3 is TGTGCCAGCAGCCTCCGGGACTACTCCTACGAGCAGTACTTC. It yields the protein CASSLRDYSYEQYF.

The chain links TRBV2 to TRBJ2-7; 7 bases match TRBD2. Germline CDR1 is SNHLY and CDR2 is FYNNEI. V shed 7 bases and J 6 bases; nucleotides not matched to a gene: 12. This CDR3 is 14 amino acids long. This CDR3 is CASTRRESGLEQYF. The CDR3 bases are TGTGCCAGCACCCGGCGGGAGAGCGGGCTCGAGCAGTACTTC.

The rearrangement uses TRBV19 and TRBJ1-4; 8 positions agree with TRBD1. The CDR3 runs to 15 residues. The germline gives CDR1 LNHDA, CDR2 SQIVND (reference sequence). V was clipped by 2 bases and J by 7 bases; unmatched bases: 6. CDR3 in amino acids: CASSITGGPAEKLFF. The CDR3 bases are TGTGCCAGTAGTATAACAGGGGGGCCGGCTGAAAAACTGTTTTTT.

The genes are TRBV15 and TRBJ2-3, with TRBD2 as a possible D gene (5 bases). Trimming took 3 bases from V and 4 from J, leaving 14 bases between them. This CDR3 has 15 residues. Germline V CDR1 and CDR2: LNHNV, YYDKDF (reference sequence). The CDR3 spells CATSSSRLLADTQYF. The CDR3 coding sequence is TGTGCCACCAGCAGTTCCCGGCTACTAGCAGATACGCAGTATTTT.

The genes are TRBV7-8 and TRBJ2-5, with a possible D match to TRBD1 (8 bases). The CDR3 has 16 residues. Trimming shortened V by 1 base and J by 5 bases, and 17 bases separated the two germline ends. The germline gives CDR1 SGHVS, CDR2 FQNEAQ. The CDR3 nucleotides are TGTGCCAGCAGCTTAGACCCCGGACAGGGAGGGGAGACCCAGTACTTC. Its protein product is CASSLDPGQGGETQYF.

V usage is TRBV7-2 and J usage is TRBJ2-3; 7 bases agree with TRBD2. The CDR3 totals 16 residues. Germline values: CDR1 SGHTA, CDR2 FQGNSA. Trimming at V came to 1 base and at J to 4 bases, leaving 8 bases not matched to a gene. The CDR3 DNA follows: TGTGCCAGCAGCTTAGTGCGGGAGCTCTTCGCAGATACGCAGTATTTT. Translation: CASSLVRELFADTQYF.

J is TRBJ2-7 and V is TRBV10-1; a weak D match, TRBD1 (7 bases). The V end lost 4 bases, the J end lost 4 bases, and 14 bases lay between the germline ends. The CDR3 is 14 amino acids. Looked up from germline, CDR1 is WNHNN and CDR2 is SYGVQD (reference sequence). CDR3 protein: CASSGGAGGYEQYF. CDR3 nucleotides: TGCGCCAGCAGTGGCGGGGCAGGGGGGTACGAGCAGTACTTC.

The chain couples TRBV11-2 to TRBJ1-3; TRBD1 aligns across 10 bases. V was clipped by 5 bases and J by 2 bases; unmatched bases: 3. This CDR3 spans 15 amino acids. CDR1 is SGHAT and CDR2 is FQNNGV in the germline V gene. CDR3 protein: CASSPGTGAGNTIYF. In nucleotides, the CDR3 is TGTGCCAGCAGCCCCGGGACAGGGGCTGGAAACACCATATATTTT.

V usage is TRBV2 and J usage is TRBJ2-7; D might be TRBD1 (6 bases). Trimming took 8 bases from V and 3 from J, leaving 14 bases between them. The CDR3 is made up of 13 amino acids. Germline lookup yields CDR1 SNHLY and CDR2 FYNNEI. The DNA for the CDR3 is TGTGCCAGCTTAGGGGGATCCCACTACGAGCAGTACTTC. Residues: CASLGGSHYEQYF.

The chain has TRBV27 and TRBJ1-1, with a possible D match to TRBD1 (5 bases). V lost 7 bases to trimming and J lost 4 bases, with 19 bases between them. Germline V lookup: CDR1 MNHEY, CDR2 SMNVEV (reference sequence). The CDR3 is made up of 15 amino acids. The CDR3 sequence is CASTPQGRVFTEAFF. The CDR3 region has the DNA TGTGCCAGCACCCCCCAGGGAAGGGTGTTCACTGAAGCTTTCTTT.

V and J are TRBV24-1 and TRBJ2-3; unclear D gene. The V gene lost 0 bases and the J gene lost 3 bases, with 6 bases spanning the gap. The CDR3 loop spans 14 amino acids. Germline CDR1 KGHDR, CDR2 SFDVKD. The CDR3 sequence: CATSDLTETDTQYF. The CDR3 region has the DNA TGTGCCACCAGTGATTTGACAGAAACAGATACGCAGTATTTT.

CDR3 coding DNA: TGTGCCGGAACAGGGGGCGAGCAGTACTTC. Its protein product is CAGTGGEQYF. The gene calls are TRBV5-8 and TRBJ2-7; TRBD1 agrees at 8 bases. Germline V gene data show CDR1 as SGHTS and CDR2 as YDEGEE. With V trimmed by 10 bases and J by 6 bases, 3 bases remained unmatched. The CDR3 covers 10 residues.

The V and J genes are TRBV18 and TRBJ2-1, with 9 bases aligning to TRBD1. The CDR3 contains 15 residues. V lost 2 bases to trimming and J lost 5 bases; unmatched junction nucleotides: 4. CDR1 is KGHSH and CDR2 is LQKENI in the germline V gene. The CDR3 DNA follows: TGTGCCAGCTCACCAAACAGGGGGCCCGACAATGAGCAGTTCTTC. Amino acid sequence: CASSPNRGPDNEQFF.

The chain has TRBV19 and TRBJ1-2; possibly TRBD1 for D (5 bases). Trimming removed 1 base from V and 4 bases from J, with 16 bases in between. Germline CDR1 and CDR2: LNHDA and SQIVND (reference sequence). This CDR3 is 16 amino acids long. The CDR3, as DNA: TGTGCCAGTAGTATAGGTCGGGCAGGGTCCACCTATGGCTACACCTTC. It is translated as CASSIGRAGSTYGYTF.